This entry lists 14 T cell receptor beta chains sequenced from one sample in a study of molecular identifiers for immune sequencing clone quantification. TCRdb re-called the PCR reads with MiXCR, one entry per CDR3 protein. The table has some 580,000 distinct CDR3 sequences, 25% seen once. Sequencing used naive CD8+ T cells from blood, with Jurkat cell RNA spiked in. The subset was: FACS-sorted CD8+CD4-CCR7+CD45RA+ naive T cells. Receptor source: a human donor in good health. Some libraries in this study had Jurkat cell RNA spiked in.

For this clonotype: This may arise from a read error, as a much more abundant clone is one base away. The chain couples TRBV2 to TRBJ2-5; TRBD2 might be the D (6 bases). The germline CDR1 and CDR2 sequences are SNHLY and FYNNEI. The CDR3 covers 13 residues. The CDR3 protein is CGSTPGTAETQYF. The CDR3 DNA reads TGTGGCAGCACCCCCGGGACTGCAGAGACCCAGTACTTC.

This clonotype was found many times. V is TRBV11-2 and J is TRBJ1-5; D unclear. The germline CDR1 and CDR2 sequences are SGHAT and FQNNGV. The CDR3 is 13 amino acids. The V gene lost 1 base and the J gene lost 9 bases, with 10 bases spanning the gap. The CDR3 coding sequence is TGTGCCAGCAGCTTAGCGGAGACGTGGCCCCAGCATTTT. It specifies CASSLAETWPQHF.

This clonotype was recorded at least ten times. This chain uses TRBV12-3 or TRBV12-4 with TRBJ2-1, with unresolved D. Trimming cost V 6 bases and J 6 bases, with 15 bases left between them. This CDR3 has 14 residues. The CDR3 sequence: CASRTPSLSNEQFF. The CDR3 nucleotides read TGTGCCAGCAGAACCCCGTCCCTGAGCAATGAGCAGTTCTTC.

This clonotype was picked up many times. As DNA, the CDR3 is TGTGCCAGCAGCGCGACGGGACTCTCCTACGAGCAGTACTTC. Translated: CASSATGLSYEQYF. The chain recombines TRBV5-4 with TRBJ2-7; tentative D call: TRBD2 (6 bases). Looked up from germline, CDR1 is SGHNT and CDR2 is YYREEE (reference sequence). V was cut by 4 bases and J by 0 bases, with 11 bases left in between. This CDR3 is built from 14 residues.

This clonotype was found a few times. A read error may explain this, as a much larger clone is one base away. The CDR3: CASSLVPFVDTQHF. The CDR3 DNA is TGTGCCAGCAGCTTAGTCCCGTTTGTAGATACGCAGCATTTT. The V gene is TRBV7-2, the J gene TRBJ2-3; no clear D gene. TRBJ1-5 explains the end of the DNA better; the J call may be wrong. CDR1 is SGHTA and CDR2 is FQGNSA in the germline V gene. The CDR3 sequence is 14 residues long.

The chain is built from TRBV7-9 and TRBJ2-7, with D maybe TRBD1 (5 bases). The germline CDR1 and CDR2 sequences are SEHNR and FQNEAQ (reference sequence). This CDR3 region has 15 residues. Deletions cut 1 base from V and 3 bases from J, with 13 bases between. The CDR3 bases are TGTGCCAGCAGCTTAGTTCCAGGGCACCACTACGAGCAGTACTTC. This translates into CASSLVPGHHYEQYF.

Worth noting for this clonotype: A read error may produce the germline difference seen at one junction end. This sequence joins TRBV7-9 and TRBJ2-6; 8 bases align to TRBD1. CDR1 and CDR2 from the germline V gene are SEHNR and FQNEAQ (reference sequence). The CDR3 extends over 18 amino acids. The CDR3 loop is CASSHTGGSSSGANVLTF. CDR3 in DNA: TGCGCCAGCAGCCACACAGGGGGATCATCCTCTGGGGCCAACGTCCTGACTTTC.

About this clonotype itself: The junction and the germline gene differ at one end; a read error may be behind it. This rearrangement joins TRBV27 to TRBJ1-5; D gene ambiguous. The length of the CDR3 is 13 residues. CDR1 and CDR2 from the germline V gene are MNHEY and SMNVEV (reference sequence). CDR3 amino acids: CASSWGSNQPRHF. CDR3 nucleotides: TGTGCCAGCAGTTGGGGAAGCAATCAGCCCCGGCATTTT.

This chain joins TRBV7-3 and TRBJ2-3; D is perhaps TRBD1 (6 bases). V dropped 4 bases and J dropped 4 bases, with 15 bases sitting between them. CDR1 and CDR2 (germline): SGHTA, FQGTGA. CDR3 length equals 15 residues. This CDR3 is CASSSPGQNADTQYF. CDR3 bases: TGTGCCAGCAGCTCTCCGGGACAAAATGCAGATACGCAGTATTTT.

This clonotype was counted a few times. The chain joins TRBV4-3 to TRBJ2-7, with no clear D. V was pared by 0 bases and J by 3 bases, with 9 bases between. Germline V gene lookup returns CDR1 LGHNA and CDR2 YSLEER. CDR3 length: 14 residues. The CDR3 DNA follows: TGCGCCAGCAGCCAAGATTCAGGTTTCTACGAGCAGTACTTC. Its translation: CASSQDSGFYEQYF.

The V gene is TRBV4-3, the J gene TRBJ2-7; 10 bases map to TRBD1. With V trimmed by 3 bases and J by 2 bases, 7 bases remained unmatched. There are 16 residues in the CDR3. Germline V CDR1 and CDR2: LGHNA, YSLEER. The CDR3 protein is CASSQVKTGGPYEQYF. CDR3 DNA: TGCGCCAGCAGCCAGGTTAAGACAGGGGGCCCCTACGAGCAGTACTTC.

Concerning this clonotype itself: With a much larger clone just one base away, this may be a read error. This chain uses TRBV6-4 with TRBJ1-5; D gene ambiguous. The germline CDR1 and CDR2 sequences are MRHNA and SNTAGT. The CDR3 is 13 residues long. V lost 9 bases to trimming and J lost 9 bases, with 18 bases between them. The CDR3 nucleotides read TGTGCCAGTCCCTCCCGGGGAGTTCGGCCCCAGCATTTT. This translates into CASPSRGVRPQHF.

The V call is TRBV4-3, the J call TRBJ2-2; unclear D gene. The CDR3 is 14 residues long. The V end was cut by 1 base, the J end by 4 bases, with 7 bases between. Germline CDR1 is LGHNA and CDR2 is YSLEER. In nucleotides, the CDR3 is TGCGCCAGCAGCCAAGGAACGGTCACCGGGGAGCTGTTTTTT. Translating gives CASSQGTVTGELFF.

Comment on this clonotype: Possible read error: a much larger clone is one base away. This chain connects TRBV6-5 to TRBJ1-1; 7 nucleotides agree with TRBD1. Germline CDR1 is MNHEY and CDR2 is SVGAGI. CDR3 length: 14 residues. Trimming cost V 6 bases and J 8 bases; bases outside gene matches: 12. The CDR3 DNA follows: TGTGCCAGCAGATATACAGGGGACTATCAAGAAGCTTTCTTT. This codes for CASRYTGDYQEAFF.